The next 4 T cell receptor beta chains were all read from a single sample in a study of vaccination and CD4 T cells after COVID-19. Treatment: approximately nine-day PBMC culture with coronavirus spike peptide pools or control peptides (ViraFEST assay). An Oncomine TCR Beta short-read assay was used to sequence the DNA from cultured CD4+ T cells. TCRdb called the PCR reads again in MiXCR, with one record for every CDR3 protein. Found here are 20,000 or so distinct CDR3 sequences, around 50% of them singletons; the top ten hold roughly 7%. No antigens are known for them. Sequenced input: CD4+ T cells from blood, cultured in vitro. The receptor source for this set is a human donor who had recovered from COVID-19.

This clonotype showed up just a few times. This chain joins TRBV6-1 and TRBJ2-5; no clear D. Germline assignment: CDR1 MNHNS and CDR2 SASEGT. The CDR3 extends over 14 amino acids. Deletions cut 6 bases from V and 0 bases from J, with 11 bases between. Written as DNA, the CDR3 is TGTGCCAGCAGGTCGGGCTTGTACCAAGAGACCCAGTACTTC. Encoded protein: CASRSGLYQETQYF.

Only a few counts were recorded for this clonotype. The chain combines TRBV7-2 with TRBJ1-5; 9 nucleotides match TRBD1. The CDR3 length is 16 residues. J lost 3 bases, V lost 5 bases, and 8 bases had no gene match. Germline lookup yields CDR1 SGHTA and CDR2 FQGNSA. CDR3 in DNA: TGTGCCAGCAGCCCAGACTACAGGGGGCACAATCAGCCCCAGCATTTT. The encoded protein is CASSPDYRGHNQPQHF.

This clonotype was found once. The germline gene is not matched at one end of the junction; a read error may be the cause. This sequence joins TRBV2 and TRBJ1-6; D not certain. The CDR3 covers 13 residues. CDR1 is SNHLY and CDR2 is FYNNEI in the germline V gene. The CDR3 sequence: CVSSRSRDSPLHF. The CDR3 DNA is TGTGTCAGCAGCCGCTCTCGGGATTCACCCCTCCACTTT.

This clonotype has more than one count but fewer than ten. This chain joins TRBV2 and TRBJ1-5, with 7 positions matching TRBD1. Unmatched junction bases numbered 6, after V lost 6 bases and J lost 4 bases. In germline, CDR1 is SNHLY, CDR2 FYNNEI. The CDR3 length is 14 residues. CDR3 sequence (DNA): TGTGCCAGCAGATCCCGACAGGGTAATCAGCCCCAGCATTTT. Its protein product is CASRSRQGNQPQHF.